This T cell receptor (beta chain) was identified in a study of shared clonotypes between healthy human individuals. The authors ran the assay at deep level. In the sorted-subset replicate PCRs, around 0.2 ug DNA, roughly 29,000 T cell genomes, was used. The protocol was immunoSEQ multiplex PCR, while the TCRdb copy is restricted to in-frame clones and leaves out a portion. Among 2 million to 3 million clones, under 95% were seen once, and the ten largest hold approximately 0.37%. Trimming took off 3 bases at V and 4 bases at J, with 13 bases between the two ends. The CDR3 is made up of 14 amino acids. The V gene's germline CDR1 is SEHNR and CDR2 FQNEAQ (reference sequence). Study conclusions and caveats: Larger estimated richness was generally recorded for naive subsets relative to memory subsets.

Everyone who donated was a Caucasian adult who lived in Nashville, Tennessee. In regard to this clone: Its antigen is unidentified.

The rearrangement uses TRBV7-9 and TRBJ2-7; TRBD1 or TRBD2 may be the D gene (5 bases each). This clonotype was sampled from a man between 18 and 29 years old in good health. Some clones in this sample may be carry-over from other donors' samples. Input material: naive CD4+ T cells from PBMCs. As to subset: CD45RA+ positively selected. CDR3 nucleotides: TGTGCCAGCAGCTTTCAGACGGGGCAGTACGAGCAGTACTTC. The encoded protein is CASSFQTGQYEQYF.